This T cell receptor (beta chain) was recovered during a study of T cell repertoires in cytomegalovirus infection (dated by TCRdb to the late 2010s). Study-level background: Recently identified HLA-C-restricted CMV epitopes, whose presentation resists viral immunomodulation, were targeted by peptide stimulations together with well-studied HLA-B-restricted epitopes. Donor HLA type was relevant to the analysis, as public TCR beta signatures indicated carriage of CMV infection together with the matching HLA type.

Instrument used: Illumina HiSeq 1500. Clones were called with MiXCR by TCRdb after fastp trimmed the public reads at Q25, and only in-frame beta chains were retained. Each entry merges the rows of one CDR3 protein and shows their most common DNA and genes. The sample profile shows roughly 570,000 distinct CDR3 sequences; just under 40% of them were found once. Jointly, the top ten make up 48% of the sample. Overall results and qualifications from the work: In both this cohort and an independent cohort of several hundred donors, the cumulative frequency of public TCR beta family members distinguished carriers of CMV infection plus the relevant HLA type. In the ex vivo response, HLA-C-restricted CMV-specific TCR beta clonotypes were dominant, and in two of eight donors the single most frequent clonotype came from this HLA-C-restricted group.

This clonotype was detected ten times or more. This receptor's antigen is unknown. Qualities for individual bases were not recorded, and no much larger clone is one base off. The sample's treatment or condition label is to be understood as: in vitro stimulation with specific CMV peptide epitopes to enrich CMV-specific T cells. CDR1 and CDR2 (SGHTA, FQGNSA) derive from the germline V gene. The CDR3 numbers 13 residues from cysteine through phenylalanine. Just CDR3 DNA is preserved here, 39 bases in frame from base 1. The V and J ends are trimmed by 3 bases and 5 bases, leaving 11 bases between them. This receptor was obtained from a human donor in good health (CMV status not recorded). Some clones in this sample may be carry-over from other donors' samples. The specimen was cultured PBMCs, collected from culture after CMV antigen stimulation. The V and J genes are TRBV7-2 and TRBJ2-7; the D gene lacks a confident call. The CDR3 reads as follows: CASSFGSPDEQYF. The DNA sequence reads TGTGCCAGCAGCTTTGGCAGCCCGGACGAGCAGTACTTC. The entire variable domain, with the stretches around the CDR3 drawn from the reference TRBV7-2 and TRBJ2-7 proteins, is GAGVSQSPSNKVTEKGKDVELRCDPISGHTALYWYRQSLGQGLEFLIYFQGNSAPDKSGLPSDRFSAERTGGSVSTLTIQRTQQEDSAVYLCASSFGSPDEQYFGPGTRLTVT.